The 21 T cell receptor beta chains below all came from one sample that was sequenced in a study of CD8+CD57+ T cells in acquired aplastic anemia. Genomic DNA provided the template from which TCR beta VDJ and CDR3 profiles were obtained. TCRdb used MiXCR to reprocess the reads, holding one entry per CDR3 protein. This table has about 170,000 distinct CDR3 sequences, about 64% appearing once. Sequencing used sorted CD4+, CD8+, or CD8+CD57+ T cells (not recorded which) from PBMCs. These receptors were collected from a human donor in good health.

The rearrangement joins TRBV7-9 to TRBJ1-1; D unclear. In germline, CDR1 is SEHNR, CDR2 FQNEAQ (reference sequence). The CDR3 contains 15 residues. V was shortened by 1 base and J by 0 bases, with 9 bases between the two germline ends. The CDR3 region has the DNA TGTGCCAGCAGCTTAGAGGGATCGGTGAACACTGAAGCTTTCTTT. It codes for CASSLEGSVNTEAFF.

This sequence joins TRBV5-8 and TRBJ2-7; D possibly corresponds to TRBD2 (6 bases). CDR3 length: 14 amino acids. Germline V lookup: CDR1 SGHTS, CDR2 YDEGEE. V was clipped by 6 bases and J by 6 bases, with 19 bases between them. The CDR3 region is CASISGRGEPEQYF. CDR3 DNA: TGTGCCAGCATATCCGGACGCGGGGAACCCGAGCAGTACTTC. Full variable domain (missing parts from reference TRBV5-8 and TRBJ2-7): EAGVTQSPTHLIKTRGQQATLRCSPISGHTSVYWYQQALGLGLQFLLWYDEGEERNRGNFPPRFSGRQFPNYSSELNVNALELEDSALYLCASISGRGEPEQYFGPGTRLTVT.

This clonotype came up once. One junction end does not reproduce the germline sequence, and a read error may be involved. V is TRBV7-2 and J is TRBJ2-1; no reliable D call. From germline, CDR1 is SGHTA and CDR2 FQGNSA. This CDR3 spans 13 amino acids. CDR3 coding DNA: TGTGCCAGCAGCTTAGTTGGGGTCAATGGGCAGTCCTTC. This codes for CASSLVGVNGQSF. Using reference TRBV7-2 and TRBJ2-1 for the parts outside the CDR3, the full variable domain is GAGVSQSPSNKVTEKGKDVELRCDPISGHTALYWYRQSLGQGLEFLIYFQGNSAPDKSGLPSDRFSAERTGGSVSTLTIQRTQQEDSAVYLCASSLVGVNGQSFGPGTRLTVL.

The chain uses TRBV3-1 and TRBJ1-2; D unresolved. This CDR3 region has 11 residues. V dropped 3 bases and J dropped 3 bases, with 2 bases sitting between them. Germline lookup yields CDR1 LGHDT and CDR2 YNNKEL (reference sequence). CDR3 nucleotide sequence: TGTGCCAGCAGCCAGTACTATGGCTACACCTTC. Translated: CASSQYYGYTF. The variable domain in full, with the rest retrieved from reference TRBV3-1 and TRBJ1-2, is DTAVSQTPKYLVTQMGNDKSIKCEQNLGHDTMYWYKQDSKKFLKIMFSYNNKELIINETVPNRFSPKSPDKAHLNLHINSLELGDSAVYFCASSQYYGYTFGSGTRLTVV.

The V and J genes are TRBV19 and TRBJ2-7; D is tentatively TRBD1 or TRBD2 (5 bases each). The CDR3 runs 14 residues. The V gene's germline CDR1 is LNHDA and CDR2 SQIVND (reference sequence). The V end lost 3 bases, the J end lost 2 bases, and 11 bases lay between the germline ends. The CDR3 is CASSIGAGPYEQYF. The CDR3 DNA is TGTGCCAGTAGTATCGGGGCCGGACCCTACGAGCAGTACTTC.

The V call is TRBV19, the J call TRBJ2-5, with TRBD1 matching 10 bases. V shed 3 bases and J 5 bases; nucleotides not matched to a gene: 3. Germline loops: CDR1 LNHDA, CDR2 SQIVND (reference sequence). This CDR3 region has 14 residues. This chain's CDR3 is CASSMGQGLETQYF. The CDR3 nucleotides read TGTGCCAGTAGTATGGGACAGGGGTTGGAGACCCAGTACTTC.

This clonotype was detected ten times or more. The CDR3 DNA follows: TGTGCCAGCAGCGTAGCGGGTAGCGGGTACAATGAGCAGTTCTTC. Translating it yields CASSVAGSGYNEQFF. The chain couples TRBV9 to TRBJ2-1; 7 nucleotides match TRBD2. V lost 0 bases and J lost 4; bases outside the gene matches: 4. This CDR3 is built from 15 residues. Germline values: CDR1 SGDLS, CDR2 YYNGEE.

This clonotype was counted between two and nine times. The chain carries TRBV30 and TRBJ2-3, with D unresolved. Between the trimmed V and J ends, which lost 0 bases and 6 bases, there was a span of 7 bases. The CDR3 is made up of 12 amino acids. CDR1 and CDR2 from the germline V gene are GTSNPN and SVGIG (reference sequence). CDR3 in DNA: TGTGCCTGGAGTGTAGGGCCGGATACGCAGTATTTT. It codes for CAWSVGPDTQYF.

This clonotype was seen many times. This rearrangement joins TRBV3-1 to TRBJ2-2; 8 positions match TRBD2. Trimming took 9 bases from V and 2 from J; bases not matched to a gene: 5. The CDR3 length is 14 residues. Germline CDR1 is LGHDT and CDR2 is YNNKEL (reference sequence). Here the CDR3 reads CASKLAENTGELFF. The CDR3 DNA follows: TGTGCCAGTAAACTAGCGGAAAACACCGGGGAGCTGTTTTTT.

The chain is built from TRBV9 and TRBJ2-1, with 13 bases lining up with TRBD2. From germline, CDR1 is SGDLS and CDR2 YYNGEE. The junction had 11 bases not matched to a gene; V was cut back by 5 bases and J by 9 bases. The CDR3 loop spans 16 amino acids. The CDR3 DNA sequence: TGTGCCAGCAGTGCTCCCGGGACTAGCGGGATCGTTGAGCAGTTCTTC. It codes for CASSAPGTSGIVEQFF.

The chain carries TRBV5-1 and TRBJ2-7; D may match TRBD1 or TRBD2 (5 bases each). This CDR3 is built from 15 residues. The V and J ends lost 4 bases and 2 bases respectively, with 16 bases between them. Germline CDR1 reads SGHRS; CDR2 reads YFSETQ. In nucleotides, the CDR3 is TGCGCCAGCAGCCCCGCCGGGACGCCTACCTACGAGCAGTACTTC. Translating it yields CASSPAGTPTYEQYF.

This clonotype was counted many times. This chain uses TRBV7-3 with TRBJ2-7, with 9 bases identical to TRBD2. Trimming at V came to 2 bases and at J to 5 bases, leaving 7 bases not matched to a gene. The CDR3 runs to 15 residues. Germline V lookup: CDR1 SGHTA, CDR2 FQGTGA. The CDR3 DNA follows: TGTGCCAGCAGCTTAGCGGGAGGGCCCGGGGACGAGCAGTACTTC. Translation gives CASSLAGGPGDEQYF.

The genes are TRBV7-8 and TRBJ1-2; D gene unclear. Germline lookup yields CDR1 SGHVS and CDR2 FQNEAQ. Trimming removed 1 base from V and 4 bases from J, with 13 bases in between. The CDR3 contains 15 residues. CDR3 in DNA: TGTGCCAGCAGCTTAGATCCGTCGCAGATCTATGGCTACACCTTC. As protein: CASSLDPSQIYGYTF.

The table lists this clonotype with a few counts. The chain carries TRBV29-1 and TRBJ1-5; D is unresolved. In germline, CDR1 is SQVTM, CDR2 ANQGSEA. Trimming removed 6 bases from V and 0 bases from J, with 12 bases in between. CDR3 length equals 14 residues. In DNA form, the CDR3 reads TGCAGCGTGGTTCCGGGAGGTAGCAATCAGCCCCAGCATTTT. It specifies CSVVPGGSNQPQHF.

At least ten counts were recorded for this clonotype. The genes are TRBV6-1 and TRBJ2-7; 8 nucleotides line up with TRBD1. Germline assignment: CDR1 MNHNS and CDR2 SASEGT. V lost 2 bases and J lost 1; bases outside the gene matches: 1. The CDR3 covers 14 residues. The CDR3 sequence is CASSEYRGSYEQYF. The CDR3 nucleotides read TGTGCCAGCAGTGAATACAGGGGGTCCTACGAGCAGTACTTC.

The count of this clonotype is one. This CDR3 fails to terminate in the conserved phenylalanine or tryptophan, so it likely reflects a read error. The CDR3 nucleotides read TGTGCCAGCAGTTCGTCAGGGGGAGGGCTCGACTACAATGAGCAGTTCCTC. Translating it yields CASSSSGGGLDYNEQFL. The chain links TRBV28 to TRBJ2-1; tentatively, D is TRBD1 or TRBD2 (7 bases each). Germline V gives CDR1 MDHEN, CDR2 SYDVKM. The germline V and J ends were trimmed by 4 bases and 3 bases, with 19 bases remaining between them. The CDR3 spans 17 residues.

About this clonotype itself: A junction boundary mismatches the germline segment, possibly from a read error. In DNA, the CDR3 is TGTGCCAGCAGCCAGGCCAACACCGGGGAGCCGTTTTTT. Amino acid sequence: CASSQANTGEPFF. This chain uses TRBV3-1 with TRBJ2-2; maybe TRBD2 (5 bases). CDR3 length: 13 amino acids. Germline V gene data show CDR1 as LGHDT and CDR2 as YNNKEL (reference sequence).

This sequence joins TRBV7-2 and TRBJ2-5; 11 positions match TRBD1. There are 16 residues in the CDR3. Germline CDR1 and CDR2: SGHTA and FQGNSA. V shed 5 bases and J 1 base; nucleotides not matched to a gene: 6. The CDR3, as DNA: TGTGCCAGCAGCCCACCCGGGACAGGGGGCCAAGAGACCCAGTACTTC. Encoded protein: CASSPPGTGGQETQYF. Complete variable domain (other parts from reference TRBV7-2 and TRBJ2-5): GAGVSQSPSNKVTEKGKDVELRCDPISGHTALYWYRQSLGQGLEFLIYFQGNSAPDKSGLPSDRFSAERTGGSVSTLTIQRTQQEDSAVYLCASSPPGTGGQETQYFGPGTRLLVL.

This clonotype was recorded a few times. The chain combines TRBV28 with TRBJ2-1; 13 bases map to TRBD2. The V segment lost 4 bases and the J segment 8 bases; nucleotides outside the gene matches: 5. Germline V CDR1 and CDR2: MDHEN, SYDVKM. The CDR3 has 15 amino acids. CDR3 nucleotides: TGTGCCAGCAGTTCGGAGACTAGCGGGAGGTATGAGCAGTTCTTC. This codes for CASSSETSGRYEQFF.

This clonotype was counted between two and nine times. Here the CDR3 DNA reads TGCAGTGCCCCAGGACCGCTGGACAGGGGGGCCAATCAGCCCCAGCATTTT. Protein sequence: CSAPGPLDRGANQPQHF. This sequence joins TRBV20-1 and TRBJ1-5, with 10 bases identical to TRBD1. CDR1 is DFQATT, CDR2 SNEGSKA, per germline (reference sequence). CDR3 length equals 17 residues. With 6 bases clipped from V and 3 bases from J, the junction kept 14 bases outside the gene matches.

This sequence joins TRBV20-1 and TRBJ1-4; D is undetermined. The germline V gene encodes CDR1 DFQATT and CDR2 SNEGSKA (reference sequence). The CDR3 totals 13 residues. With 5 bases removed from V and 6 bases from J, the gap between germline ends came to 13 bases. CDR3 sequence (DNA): TGCAGTGCTTCCGGGGATAGATATGAAAAACTGTTTTTT. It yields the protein CSASGDRYEKLFF.